This T cell receptor (beta chain) was sequenced for a study of response to subunit inactivated influenza vaccine. Study-wide results and limits: Each seasonal flu vaccination may recruit only limited new T cells, authors suggested.

Each CDR3 protein gets one entry after TCRdb re-called the RT-PCR reads with MiXCR. The profile shows roughly 500,000 distinct CDR3 sequences, approximately 15% of them singletons. The sample holds many counts of this clonotype. Its specificity is not known. Germline V gene sequence: CDR1 ENHRY, CDR2 SYGVKD. J gave up 4 bases and V 5 bases, and 5 bases lay outside the gene matches. The CDR3 sequence is 14 residues long. The sequence was obtained from a man aged 50 to 69 who received an inactivated influenza vaccine. This specimen was CD4+ T cells sorted from PBMCs, taken less than 30 months after vaccination. V usage is TRBV10-3 and J usage is TRBJ2-3; 8 bases map to TRBD2. The CDR3: CAISTSGGSDTQYF. CDR3 nucleotide sequence: TGTGCCATCAGTACAAGCGGGGGATCAGATACGCAGTATTTT.